The 10 T cell receptor beta chains in this list originate from one sample, sequenced in a study of regulatory T cells in long-lasting Graves disease. Investigators prepared the TCR beta libraries by applying iRepertoire HTBI primers and Arm-PCR of CDR3 regions. Using its own MiXCR run on the multiplex PCR reads, TCRdb lists one record per CDR3 protein. The sample has roughly 410,000 distinct CDR3 sequences; 15% are singletons. Indicated time point: newly diagnosed GD, antithyroid drugs for less than 3 months. From RNA extracted from PBMCs, the TCR library was made. The same specimen was also included in a second study, on T cells in Graves' hyperthyroidism and ophthalmopathy.

The sequences come from peripheral blood mononuclear cells (PBMCs), collected at new diagnosis, from a patient treated with antithyroid drugs. These TCRs come from a woman aged 40 to 50 with Graves disease.

The chain has TRBV5-1 and TRBJ2-7, with D possibly TRBD2 on 6 matching bases. The CDR3 loop spans 14 amino acids. Trimming took off 4 bases at V and 7 bases at J, with 18 bases between the two ends. From germline, CDR1 is SGHRS and CDR2 YFSETQ. CDR3 bases: TGCGCCAGCAGCAACCGGGACTGGGATAGGGAGCAGTACTTC. It is translated as CASSNRDWDREQYF.

This clonotype was counted at least ten times. This chain joins TRBV2 and TRBJ2-2; 10 bases are a match to TRBD2. The CDR3 contains 15 residues. Germline CDR1 reads SNHLY; CDR2 reads FYNNEI. V gave up 5 bases and J gave up 5 bases; unmatched junction bases: 5. CDR3 sequence (DNA): TGTGCCAGCAGTTCTAGCGGGAGCAATACCGGGGAGCTGTTTTTT. This sequence encodes CASSSSGSNTGELFF.

This clonotype was observed at least ten times. V gene TRBV6-1 combines with J gene TRBJ2-5; a possible D gene is TRBD1 (6 bases). This CDR3 has 13 amino acids. Germline V CDR1 and CDR2: MNHNS, SASEGT. V lost 6 bases and J 1 base, leaving 9 bases between the germline ends. As DNA, the CDR3 is TGTGCCAGCAGAGTACAGGGCCAAGAGACCCAGTACTTC. Translated: CASRVQGQETQYF.

This clonotype was seen many times. The chain carries TRBV6-2 or TRBV6-3 and TRBJ2-3; no definite D call. Trimming removed 0 bases at V and 4 bases at J, with 11 bases between. The V gene's germline CDR1 is MNHEY and CDR2 SVGEGT. The CDR3 has 15 residues. CDR3 loop: CASSYSWDFADTQYF. CDR3 sequence (DNA): TGTGCCAGCAGTTACTCGTGGGATTTTGCAGATACGCAGTATTTT.

Ten or more counts support this clonotype. The J gene is TRBJ2-3, the V gene TRBV11-2; 8 bases line up with TRBD2. The trim removed 5 bases at V and 6 bases at J, leaving 7 bases unmatched. The CDR3 spans 14 residues. CDR1 is SGHAT and CDR2 is FQNNGV in the germline V gene. CDR3: CASSPQSGGDTQYF. The CDR3 DNA is TGTGCCAGCAGCCCTCAGTCGGGAGGGGATACGCAGTATTTT.

This sequence joins TRBV20-1 and TRBJ2-4; D is possibly TRBD2 (6 bases). Germline CDR1 reads DFQATT; CDR2 reads SNEGSKA (reference sequence). V shed 1 base and J shed 0 bases, with 7 bases lying between them. The CDR3 consists of 14 residues. CDR3 sequence reads: CSARASVAKNIQYF. Here the CDR3 DNA reads TGCAGTGCTAGAGCTAGCGTAGCCAAAAACATTCAGTACTTC.

In its sample, this clonotype was seen many times. This chain links TRBV27 with TRBJ1-2; TRBD1 aligns across 9 bases. V trimming: 5 bases; J trimming: 5 bases; junction bases outside the gene matches: 9. CDR1 MNHEY and CDR2 SMNVEV come from the germline V gene (reference sequence). This CDR3 spans 15 amino acids. As DNA, the CDR3 is TGTGCCAGCAGTCCCACACCCGGGACAGGGTATGGCTACACCTTC. It is translated as CASSPTPGTGYGYTF.

There are many counts of this clonotype. V usage is TRBV10-3 and J usage is TRBJ2-3; 14 nucleotides match TRBD2. V shed 7 bases, J shed 5 bases, and the junction held 8 bases outside the gene matches. The CDR3 has 16 residues. Germline V CDR1 and CDR2: ENHRY, SYGVKD. Here the CDR3 reads CAITQGLAGGGDTQYF. The DNA of the CDR3 is TGTGCCATCACCCAAGGACTAGCGGGAGGTGGAGATACGCAGTATTTT.

This clonotype has ten or more counts. The V gene is TRBV27, the J gene TRBJ1-4; D perhaps matches TRBD1 (5 bases). The CDR3 contains 13 residues. CDR1 MNHEY and CDR2 SMNVEV come from the germline V gene (reference sequence). Trimming cost V 3 bases and J 6 bases, with 8 bases left between them. The CDR3 DNA follows: TGTGCCAGCAGTTTGCAGGGCCATGAAAAACTGTTTTTT. Amino acids: CASSLQGHEKLFF.

This clonotype was seen once. The chain combines TRBV6-9 with TRBJ2-6, with unresolved D. Per germline, CDR1 MNHGY and CDR2 SVAAGI. CDR3 length: 15 residues. The V and J ends lost 3 bases and 5 bases respectively, with 11 bases between them. The CDR3: CASSYSRPWANVLTF. In nucleotides, the CDR3 is TGTGCCAGCAGTTACTCTCGGCCTTGGGCCAACGTCCTGACTTTC.